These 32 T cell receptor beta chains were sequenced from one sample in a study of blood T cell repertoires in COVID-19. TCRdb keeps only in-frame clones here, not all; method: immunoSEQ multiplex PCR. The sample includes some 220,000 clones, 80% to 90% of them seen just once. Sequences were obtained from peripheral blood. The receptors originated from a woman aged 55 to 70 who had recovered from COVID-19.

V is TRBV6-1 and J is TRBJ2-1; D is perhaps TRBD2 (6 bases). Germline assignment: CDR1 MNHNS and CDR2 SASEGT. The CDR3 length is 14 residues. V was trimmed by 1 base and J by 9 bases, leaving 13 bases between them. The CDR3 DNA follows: TGTGCCAGCAGTGAAGGGGGGACTTACGGTGAGCAGTTCTTC. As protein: CASSEGGTYGEQFF.

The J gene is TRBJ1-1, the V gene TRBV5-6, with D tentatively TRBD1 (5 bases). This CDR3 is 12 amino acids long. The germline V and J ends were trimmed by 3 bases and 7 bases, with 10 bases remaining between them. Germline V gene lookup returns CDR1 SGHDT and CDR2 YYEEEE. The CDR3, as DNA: TGTGCCAGCAGCTGGCGGGGGGTTGAAGCTTTCTTT. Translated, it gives CASSWRGVEAFF.

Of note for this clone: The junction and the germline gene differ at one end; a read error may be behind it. DNA for the CDR3: TGTGCCAGCAGTTACTCGCGGGATAACAGGGGACCCATGTGGGGCTTC. As protein: CASSYSRDNRGPMWGF. The chain uses TRBV6-2 or TRBV6-3 and TRBJ1-2; 7 bases are a match to TRBD1. Germline V lookup: CDR1 MNHEY, CDR2 SVGEGT. The length of the CDR3 is 16 residues.

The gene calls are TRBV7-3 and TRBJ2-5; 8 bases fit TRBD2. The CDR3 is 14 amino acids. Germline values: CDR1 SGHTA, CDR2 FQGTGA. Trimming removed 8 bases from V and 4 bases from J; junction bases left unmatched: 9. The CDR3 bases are TGTGCCAGCGGACCCGGGGGGGCGGGAGAGACCCAGTACTTC. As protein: CASGPGGAGETQYF.

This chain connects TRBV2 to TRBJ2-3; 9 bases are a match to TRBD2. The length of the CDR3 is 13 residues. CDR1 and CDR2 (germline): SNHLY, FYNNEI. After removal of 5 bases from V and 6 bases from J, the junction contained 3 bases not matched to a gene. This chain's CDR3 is CASSPLAGDTQYF. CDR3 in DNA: TGTGCCAGCAGTCCGCTAGCGGGGGATACGCAGTATTTT.

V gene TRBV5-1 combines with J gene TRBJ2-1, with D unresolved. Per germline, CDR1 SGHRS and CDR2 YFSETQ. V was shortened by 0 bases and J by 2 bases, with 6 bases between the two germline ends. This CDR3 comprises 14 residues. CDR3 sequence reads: CASSLGAPYNEQFF. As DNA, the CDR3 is TGCGCCAGCAGCTTGGGGGCCCCCTACAATGAGCAGTTCTTC. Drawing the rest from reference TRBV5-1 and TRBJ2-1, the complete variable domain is KAGVTQTPRYLIKTRGQQVTLSCSPISGHRSVSWYQQTPGQGLQFLFEYFSETQRNKGNFPGRFSGRQFSNSRSEMNVSTLELGDSALYLCASSLGAPYNEQFFGPGTRLTVL.

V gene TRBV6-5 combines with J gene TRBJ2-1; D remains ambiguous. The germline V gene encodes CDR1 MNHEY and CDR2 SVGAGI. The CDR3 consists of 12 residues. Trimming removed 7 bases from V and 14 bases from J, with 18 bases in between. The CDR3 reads CASIDHLEEEFF. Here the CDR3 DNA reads TGTGCCAGCATAGACCACCTGGAAGAGGAGTTCTTC.

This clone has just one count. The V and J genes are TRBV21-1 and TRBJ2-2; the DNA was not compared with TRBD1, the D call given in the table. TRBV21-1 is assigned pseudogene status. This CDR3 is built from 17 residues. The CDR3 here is CASSKGGQVRNTGELFF. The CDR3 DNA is TGTGCCAGCAGCAAAGGGGGACAGGTGAGGAACACCGGGGAGCTGTTTTTT.

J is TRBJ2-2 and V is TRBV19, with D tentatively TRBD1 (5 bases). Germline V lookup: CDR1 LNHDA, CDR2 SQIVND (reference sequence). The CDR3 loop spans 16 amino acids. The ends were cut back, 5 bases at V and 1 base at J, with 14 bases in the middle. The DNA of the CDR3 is TGTGCCAGTAGTGACCTCAGGGTAGGGAACACCGGGGAGCTGTTTTTT. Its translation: CASSDLRVGNTGELFF.

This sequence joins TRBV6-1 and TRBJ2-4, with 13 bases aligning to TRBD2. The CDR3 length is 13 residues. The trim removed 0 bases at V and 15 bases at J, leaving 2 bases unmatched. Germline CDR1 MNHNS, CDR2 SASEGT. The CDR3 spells CASSEATSGGRYF. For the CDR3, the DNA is TGTGCCAGCAGTGAAGCGACTAGCGGGGGGCGGTACTTC.

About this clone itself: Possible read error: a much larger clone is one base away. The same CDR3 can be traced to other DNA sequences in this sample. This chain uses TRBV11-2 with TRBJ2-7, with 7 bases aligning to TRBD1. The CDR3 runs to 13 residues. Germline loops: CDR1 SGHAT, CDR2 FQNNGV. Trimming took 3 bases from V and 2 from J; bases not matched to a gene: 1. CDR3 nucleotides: TGTGCCAGCAGCTTCGGACAGGCCTACGAGCAGTACTTC. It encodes CASSFGQAYEQYF. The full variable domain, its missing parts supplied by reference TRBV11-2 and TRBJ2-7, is EAGVAQSPRYKIIEKRQSVAFWCNPISGHATLYWYQQILGQGPKLLIQFQNNGVVDDSQLPKDRFSAERLKGVDSTLKIQPAKLEDSAVYLCASSFGQAYEQYFGPGTRLTVT.

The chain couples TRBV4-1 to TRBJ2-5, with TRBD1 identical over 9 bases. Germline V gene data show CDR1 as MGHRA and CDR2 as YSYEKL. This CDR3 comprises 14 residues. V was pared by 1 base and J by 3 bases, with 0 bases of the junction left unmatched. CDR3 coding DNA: TGCGCCAGCAGCCAAGGGACAGGGGAAGAGACCCAGTACTTC. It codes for CASSQGTGEETQYF.

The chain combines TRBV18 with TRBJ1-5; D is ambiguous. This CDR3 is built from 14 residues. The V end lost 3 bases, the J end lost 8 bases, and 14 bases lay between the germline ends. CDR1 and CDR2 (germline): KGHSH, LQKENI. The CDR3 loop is CASSPDGPREPQHF. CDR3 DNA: TGTGCCAGCTCACCGGACGGTCCGCGGGAGCCCCAGCATTTT. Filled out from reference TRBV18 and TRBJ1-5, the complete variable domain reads NAGVMQNPRHLVRRRGQEARLRCSPMKGHSHVYWYRQLPEEGLKFMVYLQKENIIDESGMPKERFSAEFPKEGPSILRIQQVVRGDSAAYFCASSPDGPREPQHFGDGTRLSIL.

The CDR3 DNA sequence: TGTGCCAGCAGTCAGGGCCCATACACTGAAGCTTTCTTT. Its protein is CASSQGPYTEAFF. V gene TRBV7-8 combines with J gene TRBJ1-1, with a weak D call TRBD1 (5 bases). Germline loops: CDR1 SGHVS, CDR2 FQNEAQ. This CDR3 contains 13 residues. Trimming took 6 bases from V and 3 from J, leaving 11 bases between them. Supplemented by reference TRBV7-8 and TRBJ1-1, the full variable domain reads GAGVSQSPRYKVAKRGQDVALRCDPISGHVSLFWYQQALGQGPEFLTYFQNEAQLDKSGLPSDRFFAERPEGSVSTLKIQRTQQEDSAVYLCASSQGPYTEAFFGQGTRLTVV.

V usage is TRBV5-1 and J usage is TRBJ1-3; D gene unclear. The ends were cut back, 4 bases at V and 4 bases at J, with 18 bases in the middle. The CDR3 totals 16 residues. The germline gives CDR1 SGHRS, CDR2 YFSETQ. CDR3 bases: TGCGCCAGCAGCCTAGCTGGAGTGGCCGGAGGAAACACCATATATTTT. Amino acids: CASSLAGVAGGNTIYF.

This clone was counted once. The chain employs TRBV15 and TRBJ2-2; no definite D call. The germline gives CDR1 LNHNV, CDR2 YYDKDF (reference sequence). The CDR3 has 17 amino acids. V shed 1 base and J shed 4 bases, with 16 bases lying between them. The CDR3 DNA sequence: TGTGCCACCAGCAGAGCCGATAGACTTGCGACCACCGGGGAGCTGTTTTTT. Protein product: CATSRADRLATTGELFF.

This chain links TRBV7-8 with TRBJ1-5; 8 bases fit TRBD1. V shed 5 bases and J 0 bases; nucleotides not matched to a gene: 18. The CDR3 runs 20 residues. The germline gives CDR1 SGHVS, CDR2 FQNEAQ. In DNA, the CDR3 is TGTGCCAGCAGCATTGGGGTTGACAGGGGCCTGCGAGTTAGCAATCAGCCCCAGCATTTT. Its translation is CASSIGVDRGLRVSNQPQHF.

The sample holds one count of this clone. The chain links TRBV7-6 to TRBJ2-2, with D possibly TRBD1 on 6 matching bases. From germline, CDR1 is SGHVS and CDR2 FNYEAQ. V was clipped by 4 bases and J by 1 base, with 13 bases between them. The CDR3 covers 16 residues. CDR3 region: CASSSGVTLNTGELFF. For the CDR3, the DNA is TGTGCCAGCAGCTCAGGGGTAACGTTGAACACCGGGGAGCTGTTTTTT.

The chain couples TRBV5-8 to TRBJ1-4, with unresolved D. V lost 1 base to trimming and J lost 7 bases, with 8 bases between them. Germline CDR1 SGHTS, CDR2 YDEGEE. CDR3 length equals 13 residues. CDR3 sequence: CASSLLQTEKLFF. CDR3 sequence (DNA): TGTGCCAGCAGCTTGTTACAGACTGAAAAACTGTTTTTT.

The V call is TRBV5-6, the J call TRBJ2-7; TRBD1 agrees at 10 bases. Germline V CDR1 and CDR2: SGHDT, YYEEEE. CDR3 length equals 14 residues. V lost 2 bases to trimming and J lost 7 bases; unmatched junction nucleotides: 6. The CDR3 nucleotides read TGTGCCAGCAGCTTAGGACAGGGGGTGAGGGAGCAGTACTTC. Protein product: CASSLGQGVREQYF.

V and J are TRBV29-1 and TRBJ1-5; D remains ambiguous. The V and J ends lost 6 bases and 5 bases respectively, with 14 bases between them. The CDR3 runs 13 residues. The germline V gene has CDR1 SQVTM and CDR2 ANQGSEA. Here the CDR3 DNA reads TGCAGCGTCCTAGAGGGCTCGGATCAGCCCCAGCATTTT. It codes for CSVLEGSDQPQHF.

CDR3 residues: CASSLHREAGGYTF. CDR3 bases: TGTGCCAGCAGTCTCCACAGGGAAGCGGGGGGCTACACCTTC. This rearrangement joins TRBV27 to TRBJ1-2; TRBD1 might be the D (6 bases). The V end lost 5 bases, the J end lost 8 bases, and 18 bases lay between the germline ends. Per the germline V gene, CDR1 is MNHEY and CDR2 is SMNVEV (reference sequence). The CDR3 covers 14 residues.

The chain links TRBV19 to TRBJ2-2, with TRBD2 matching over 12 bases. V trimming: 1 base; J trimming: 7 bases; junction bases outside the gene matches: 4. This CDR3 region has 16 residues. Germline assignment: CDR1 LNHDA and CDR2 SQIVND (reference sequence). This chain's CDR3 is CASSIGTSGVVGELFF. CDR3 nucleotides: TGTGCCAGTAGTATAGGGACTAGCGGGGTGGTCGGGGAGCTGTTTTTT.

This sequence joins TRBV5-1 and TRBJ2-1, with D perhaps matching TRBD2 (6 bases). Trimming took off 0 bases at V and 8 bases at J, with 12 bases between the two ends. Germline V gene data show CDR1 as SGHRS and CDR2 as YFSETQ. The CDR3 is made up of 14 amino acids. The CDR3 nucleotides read TGCGCCAGCAGCTTGGGGGACTCCACCCATGAGCAGTTCTTC. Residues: CASSLGDSTHEQFF.

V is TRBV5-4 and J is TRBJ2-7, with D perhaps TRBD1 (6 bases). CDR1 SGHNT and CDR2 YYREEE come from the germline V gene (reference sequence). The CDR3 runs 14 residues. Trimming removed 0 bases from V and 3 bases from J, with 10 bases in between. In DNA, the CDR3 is TGTGCCAGCAGCTTGGCCGTCAGGGGCTACGAGCAGTACTTC. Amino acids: CASSLAVRGYEQYF.

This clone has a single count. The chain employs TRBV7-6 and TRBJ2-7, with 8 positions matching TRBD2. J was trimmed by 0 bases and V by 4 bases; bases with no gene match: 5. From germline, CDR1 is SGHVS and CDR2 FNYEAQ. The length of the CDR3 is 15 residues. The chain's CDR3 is CASSSGGGTSYEQYF. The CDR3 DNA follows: TGTGCCAGCAGCTCAGGCGGGGGGACCTCCTACGAGCAGTACTTC.

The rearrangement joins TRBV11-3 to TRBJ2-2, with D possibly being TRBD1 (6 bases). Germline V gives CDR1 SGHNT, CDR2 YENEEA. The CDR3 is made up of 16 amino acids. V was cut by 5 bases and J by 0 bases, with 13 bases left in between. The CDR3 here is CASSPLTGPNTGELFF. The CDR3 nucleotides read TGTGCCAGCAGCCCGTTGACAGGCCCGAACACCGGGGAGCTGTTTTTT.

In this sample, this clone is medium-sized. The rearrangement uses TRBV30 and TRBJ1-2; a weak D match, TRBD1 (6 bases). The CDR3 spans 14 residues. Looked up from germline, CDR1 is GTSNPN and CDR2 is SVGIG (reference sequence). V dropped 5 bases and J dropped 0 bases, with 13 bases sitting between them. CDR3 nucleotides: TGTGCCTGGGCTATCCAGGGGACTAACTATGGCTACACCTTC. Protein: CAWAIQGTNYGYTF.

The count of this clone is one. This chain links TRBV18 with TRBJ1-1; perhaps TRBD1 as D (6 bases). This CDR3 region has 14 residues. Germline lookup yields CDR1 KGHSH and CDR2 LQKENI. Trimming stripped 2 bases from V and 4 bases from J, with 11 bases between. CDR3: CASSPGGAATEAFF. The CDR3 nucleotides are TGTGCCAGCTCACCAGGGGGGGCGGCCACTGAAGCTTTCTTT. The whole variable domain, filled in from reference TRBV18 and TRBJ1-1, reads NAGVMQNPRHLVRRRGQEARLRCSPMKGHSHVYWYRQLPEEGLKFMVYLQKENIIDESGMPKERFSAEFPKEGPSILRIQQVVRGDSAAYFCASSPGGAATEAFFGQGTRLTVV.

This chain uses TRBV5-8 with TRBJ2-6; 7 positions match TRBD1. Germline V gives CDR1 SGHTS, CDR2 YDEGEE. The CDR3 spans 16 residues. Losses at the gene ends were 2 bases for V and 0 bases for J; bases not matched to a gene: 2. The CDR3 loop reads CASSFRTGSGANVLTF. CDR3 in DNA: TGTGCCAGCAGCTTCCGGACAGGCTCTGGGGCCAACGTCCTGACTTTC.

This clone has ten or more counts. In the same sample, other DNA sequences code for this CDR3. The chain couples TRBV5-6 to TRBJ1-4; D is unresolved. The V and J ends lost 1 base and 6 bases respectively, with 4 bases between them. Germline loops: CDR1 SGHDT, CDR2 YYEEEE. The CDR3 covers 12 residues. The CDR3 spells CASSLSDEKLFF. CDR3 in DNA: TGTGCCAGCAGCTTGAGCGATGAAAAACTGTTTTTT.

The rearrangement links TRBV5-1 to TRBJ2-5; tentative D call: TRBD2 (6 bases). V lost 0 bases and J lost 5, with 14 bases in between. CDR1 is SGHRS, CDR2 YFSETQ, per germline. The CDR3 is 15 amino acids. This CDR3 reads CASSLVWGDAETQYF. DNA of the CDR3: TGCGCCAGCAGCTTGGTCTGGGGGGACGCGGAGACCCAGTACTTC. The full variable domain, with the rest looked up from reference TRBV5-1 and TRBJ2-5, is KAGVTQTPRYLIKTRGQQVTLSCSPISGHRSVSWYQQTPGQGLQFLFEYFSETQRNKGNFPGRFSGRQFSNSRSEMNVSTLELGDSALYLCASSLVWGDAETQYFGPGTRLLVL.